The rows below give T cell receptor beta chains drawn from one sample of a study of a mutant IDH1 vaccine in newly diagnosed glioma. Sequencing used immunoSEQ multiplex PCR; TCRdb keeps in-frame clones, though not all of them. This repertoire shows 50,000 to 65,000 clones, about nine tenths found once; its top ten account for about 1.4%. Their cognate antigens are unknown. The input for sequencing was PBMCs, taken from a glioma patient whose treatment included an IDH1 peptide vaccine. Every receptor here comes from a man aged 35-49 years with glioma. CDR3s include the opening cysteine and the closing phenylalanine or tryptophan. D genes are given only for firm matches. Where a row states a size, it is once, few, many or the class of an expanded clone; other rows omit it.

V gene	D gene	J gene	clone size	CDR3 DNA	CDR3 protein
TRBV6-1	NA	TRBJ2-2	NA	TGTGCCAGCAGTAGATACGGGGAGCTGTTTTTT	CASSRYGELFF
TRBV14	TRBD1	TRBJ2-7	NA	TGTGCCAGCAGCCCTCTGACAGGGACGTCCTACGAGCAGTACTTC	CASSPLTGTSYEQYF
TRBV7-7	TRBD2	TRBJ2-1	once	TGTGCTAGCAGCTCCGTAGCGGGAGGGCCGGTGAATGAGCAGTTCTTC	CASSSVAGGPVNEQFF
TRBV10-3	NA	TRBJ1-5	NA	TGTGCCATCAGTGCCGGAGGGGTGGGTCAGCCCCAGCATTTT	CAISAGGVGQPQHF
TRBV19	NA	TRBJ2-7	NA	TGTGCCAGTAGCCCCCCCGGGGTTCACGAGCAGTACTTC	CASSPPGVHEQYF
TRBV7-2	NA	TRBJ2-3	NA	TGTGCCAGCAGCTTCACAGGCCCAGATACGCAGTATTTT	CASSFTGPDTQYF
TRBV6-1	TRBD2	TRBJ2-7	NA	TGTGCCAGCAGAGGACTAGCGGGAGTGATCTACGAGCAGTACTTC	CASRGLAGVIYEQYF
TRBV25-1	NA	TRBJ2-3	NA	TGTGCCAGCAGCCTCTCAGGAGATACGCAGTATTTT	CASSLSGDTQYF
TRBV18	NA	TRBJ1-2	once	TGTGCCAGCTCACCACCGGAGGGGACGTCCCTTCTGGCTAACTATGGCTACACCTTC	CASSPPEGTSLLANYGYTF
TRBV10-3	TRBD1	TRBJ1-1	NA	TGTGCCATCAACAACAGGGGGCGGGACACTGAAGCTTTCTTT	CAINNRGRDTEAFF
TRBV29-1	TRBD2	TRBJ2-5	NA	TGCAGCGTTCTAGGACTAGCGGGAGGGGGCCAAGAGACCCAGTACTTC	CSVLGLAGGGQETQYF
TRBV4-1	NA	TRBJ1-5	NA	TGCGCCAGCAGCCACCTGAATCAGCCCCAGCATTTT	CASSHLNQPQHF
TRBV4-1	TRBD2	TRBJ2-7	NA	TGCGCCAGCAGCCAAGTACTAGCGGGACGACACTACGAGCAGTACTTC	CASSQVLAGRHYEQYF
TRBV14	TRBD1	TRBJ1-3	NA	TGTGCCAGCAGCCGATACAGGGGAGGAGGAAACACCATATATTTT	CASSRYRGGGNTIYF
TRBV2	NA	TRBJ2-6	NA	TGTGCCAGCAGGGGACTCTCTGGGGCCAACGTCCTGACTTTC	CASRGLSGANVLTF
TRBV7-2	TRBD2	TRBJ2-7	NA	TGTGCCAGCAGGCCAGCGGGAGCAAAGAACGAGCAGTACTTC	CASRPAGAKNEQYF
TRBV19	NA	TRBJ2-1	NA	TGTGCCAGTAGTATAGTGGGGCCTGGCCCCGAGCAGTTCTTC	CASSIVGPGPEQFF
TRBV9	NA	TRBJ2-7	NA	TGTGCCAGCAGCGTAAGGTTGGGCTCCTACGAGCAGTACTTC	CASSVRLGSYEQYF
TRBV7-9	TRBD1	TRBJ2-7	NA	TGTGCCAGCAGTACAGGGGGCGGGGGCGAGCAGTACTTC	CASSTGGGGEQYF
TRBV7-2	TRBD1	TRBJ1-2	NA	TGTGCCAGCAACCCGACAGGGGGTCGGGGCTACACCTTC	CASNPTGGRGYTF
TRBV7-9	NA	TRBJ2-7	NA	TGTGCCAGCCGGAGTGTGGGTGAATCCTACGAGCAGTACTTC	CASRSVGESYEQYF
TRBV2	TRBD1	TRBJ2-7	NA	TGTGCCAGCAGTTTGGGGCGGACAGGGTACGAGCAGTACTTC	CASSLGRTGYEQYF
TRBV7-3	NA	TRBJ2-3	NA	TGTGCCAGCACCGAAAGGGGGGGGAGCGGAGATACGCAGTATTTT	CASTERGGSGDTQYF
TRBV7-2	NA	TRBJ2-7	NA	TGTGCCAGCAGCTTAAGTCAGGCACGGATATACGAGCAGTACTTC	CASSLSQARIYEQYF
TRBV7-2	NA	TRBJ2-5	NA	TGTGCCAGCAGCCCACAGTGGGGGACTCAAGAGACCCAGTACTTC	CASSPQWGTQETQYF
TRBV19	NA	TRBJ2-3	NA	TGTGCCTGCCGGGGCAGGGATACGCAGTATTTT	CACRGRDTQYF
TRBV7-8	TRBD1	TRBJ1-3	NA	TGTGCCAGCAGCTTCCTGGACAGGGGAAAGAGCGCCATATATTTT	CASSFLDRGKSAIYF
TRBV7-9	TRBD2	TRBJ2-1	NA	TGTGCCAGCAGCTTAGGGCTAGCGGGAGGAATGAATGAGCAGTTCTTC	CASSLGLAGGMNEQFF
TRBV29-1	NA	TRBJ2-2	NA	TGCAGCGTTGACGGACAGAACACCGGGGAGCTGTTTTTT	CSVDGQNTGELFF
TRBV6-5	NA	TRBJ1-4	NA	TGTGCCAGCAGTTACGGGACACTGGAAACCGAAAAACTGTTTTTT	CASSYGTLETEKLFF
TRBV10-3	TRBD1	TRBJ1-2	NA	TGTGCCATCACCAAGACAGGGGATGGCTACACCTTC	CAITKTGDGYTF
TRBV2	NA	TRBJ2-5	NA	TGTGCCAGCACACGCACAGAGGGGACCCAGTACTTC	CASTRTEGTQYF
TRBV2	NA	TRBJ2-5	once	TGTGCCAGCAGCGACTTGGGGGAGACCCAGTACTTC	CASSDLGETQYF
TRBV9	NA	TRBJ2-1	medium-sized	TGTGCCAGCAGCGTAGCTCTCGGGAAGAACGACAATGAGCAGTTCTTC	CASSVALGKNDNEQFF
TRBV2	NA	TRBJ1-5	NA	TGTGCCAGCAGTGAAAGCCATCAGCCCCAGCATTTT	CASSESHQPQHF
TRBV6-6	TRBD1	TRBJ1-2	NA	TGTGCCAGCAATCTACCAGGGGGCGGTGGCTACACCTTC	CASNLPGGGGYTF
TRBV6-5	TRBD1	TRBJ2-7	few	TGTGCCAGCAGTTACCCCGAGGACAGGGTATACTTC	CASSYPEDRVYF
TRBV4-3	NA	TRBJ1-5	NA	TGCGCCAGCAGCCAAGATCTGGACAGCCAGGGAAGCAATCAGCCCCAGCATTTT	CASSQDLDSQGSNQPQHF
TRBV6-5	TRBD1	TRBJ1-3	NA	TGTGCCAGCAGTTACTCGAGGAGGGGGCAAGGAAACACCATATATTTT	CASSYSRRGQGNTIYF
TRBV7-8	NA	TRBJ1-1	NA	TGTGCCAGCCCCGGGGGCCCGAACACTGAAGCTTTCTTT	CASPGGPNTEAFF
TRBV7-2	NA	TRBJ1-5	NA	TGTGCCAGCAGCTTCTTGGACGGACCCAATCAGCCCCAGCATTTT	CASSFLDGPNQPQHF
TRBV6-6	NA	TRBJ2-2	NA	TGTGCCAGCACTGGTGGCAGGGTCTCCGGGGAGCTGTTTTTT	CASTGGRVSGELFF
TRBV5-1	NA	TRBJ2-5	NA	TGCGCCAGCAGCTCCGACCCGGGACTCTACCAAGAGACCCAGTACTTC	CASSSDPGLYQETQYF
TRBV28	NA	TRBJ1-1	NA	TGTGCCAGCAGCTTCGCCCTTACCCGTCGGAACACTGAAGCTTTCTTT	CASSFALTRRNTEAFF
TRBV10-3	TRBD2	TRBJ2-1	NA	TGTGCCATCAGTGAGGAGGCGGGAGGGGGGGAGCAGTTCTTC	CAISEEAGGGEQFF
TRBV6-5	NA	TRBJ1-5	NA	TGTGCCAGCAGGGCCTCGACGGACCATCAGCCCCAGCATTTT	CASRASTDHQPQHF
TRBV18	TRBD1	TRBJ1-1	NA	TGTGCCAGCTCCGGACAGGGGTTGAACACTGAAGCTTTCTTT	CASSGQGLNTEAFF
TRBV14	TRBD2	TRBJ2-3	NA	TGTGCCAGCAGCCGTAGCGGGATGGGTACGCAGTATTTT	CASSRSGMGTQYF
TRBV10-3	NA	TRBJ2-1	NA	TGTGCCATCCGAGGGGGTGGGCGGGAGCGTGAGCAGTTCTTC	CAIRGGGREREQFF
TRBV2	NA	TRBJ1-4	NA	TGTGCCAGCAGTGAAACCCTCCAGTCTAATGAAAAACTGTTTTTT	CASSETLQSNEKLFF
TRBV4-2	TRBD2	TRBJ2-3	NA	TGTGCCAGCAGCCAAGATCTGAGGACTAGCGGGAGCGGGATCACAGATACGCAGTATTTT	CASSQDLRTSGSGITDTQYF
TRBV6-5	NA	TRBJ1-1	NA	TGTGCCAGCAGTCTCGACAGCCCGGACACTGAAGCTTTCTTT	CASSLDSPDTEAFF
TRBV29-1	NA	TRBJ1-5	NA	TGCAGCGTTATGGTAGGAGGCAATCAGCCCCAGCATTTT	CSVMVGGNQPQHF
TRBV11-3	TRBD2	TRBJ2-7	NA	TGTGCCAGCAGCTCGGGGACTAGCGGGAGGAATTCCTACGAGCAGTACTTC	CASSSGTSGRNSYEQYF
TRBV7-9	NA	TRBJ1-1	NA	TGTGCCAGCAGCCCGCGGGAACTGGTAAACACTGAAGCTTTCTTT	CASSPRELVNTEAFF
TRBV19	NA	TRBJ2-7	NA	TGTGCCACTGGGGTAGGGGAAAGGTACGAGCAGTACTTC	CATGVGERYEQYF